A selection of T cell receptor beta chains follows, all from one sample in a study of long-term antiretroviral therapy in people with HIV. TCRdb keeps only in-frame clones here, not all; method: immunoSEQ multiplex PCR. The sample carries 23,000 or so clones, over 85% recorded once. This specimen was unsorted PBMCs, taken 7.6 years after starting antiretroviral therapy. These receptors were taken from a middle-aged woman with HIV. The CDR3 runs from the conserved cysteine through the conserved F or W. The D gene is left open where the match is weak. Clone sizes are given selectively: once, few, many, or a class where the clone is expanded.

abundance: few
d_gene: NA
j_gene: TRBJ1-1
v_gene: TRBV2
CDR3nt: TGTGCCAGTATCCGCGGCGGGAACACTGAAGCTTTCTTT
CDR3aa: CASIRGGNTEAFF

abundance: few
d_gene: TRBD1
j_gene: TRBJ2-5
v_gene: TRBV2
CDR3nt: TGTGCCAGCAGTGACGGACAGGGGGCAGAGACCCAGTACTTC
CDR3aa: CASSDGQGAETQYF

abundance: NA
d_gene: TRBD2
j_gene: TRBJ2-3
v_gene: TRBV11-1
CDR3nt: TGTGCCAGCAGCTTTTCCTTGGCGGGGGGGCCAGATACGCAGTATTTT
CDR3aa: CASSFSLAGGPDTQYF

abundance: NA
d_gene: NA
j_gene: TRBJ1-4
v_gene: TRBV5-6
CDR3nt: TGTGCCAGCAGCCATCCGTTGGGAACTAATGAAAAACTGTTTTTT
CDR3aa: CASSHPLGTNEKLFF

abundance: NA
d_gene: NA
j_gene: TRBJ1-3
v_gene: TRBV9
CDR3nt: TGTGCCAGCAGCCCGCATGCTTTTATCTCTGGAAACACCATATATTTT
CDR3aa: CASSPHAFISGNTIYF

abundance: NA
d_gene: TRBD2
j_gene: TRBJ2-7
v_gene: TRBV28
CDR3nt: TGTGCCAGCAGGTGGGGGGGAGGGTCCTACGAGCAGTACTTC
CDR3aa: CASRWGGGSYEQYF

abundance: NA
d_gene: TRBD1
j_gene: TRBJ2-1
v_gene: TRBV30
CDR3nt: TGTGCCTGGAGTCTGGGACAGGGTTACAATGAGCAGTTCTTC
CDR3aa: CAWSLGQGYNEQFF

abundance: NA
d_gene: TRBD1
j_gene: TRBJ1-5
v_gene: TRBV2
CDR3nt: TGTGCCAGCGGTGGACAGGGTACCACCGATAGCAATCAGCCCCAGCATTTT
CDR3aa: CASGGQGTTDSNQPQHF

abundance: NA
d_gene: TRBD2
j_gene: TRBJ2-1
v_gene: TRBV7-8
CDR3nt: TGTGCCAGCAGCAACCTACTAGCGGCATACAATGAGCAGTTCTTC
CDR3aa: CASSNLLAAYNEQFF

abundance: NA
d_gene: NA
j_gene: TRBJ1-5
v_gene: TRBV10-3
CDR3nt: TGTGCCATCTCAGGCGAGGGTGGCAATCAGCCCCAGCATTTT
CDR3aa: CAISGEGGNQPQHF